This is a list of T cell receptor beta chains from one sample in a study of shared clonotypes between healthy human individuals. The method was immunoSEQ multiplex PCR; TCRdb's version includes in-frame clones alone and lacks a portion of them. Among hundreds of thousands of clones, 80% to 95% were seen once, and the ten largest hold less than 25%. The source material was naive CD8+ T cells sorted from blood. These receptors were taken from a man younger than 45 in good health. The CDR3 runs from the conserved cysteine through the conserved F or W. The D gene is left open where the match is weak. Expanded clones are given a class, and other clones once, few, many or no size at all.

>TRBJ2-7|.|TRBD2|TRBV9
CASSPHKTSGRLNEQYF
TGTGCCAGCAGCCCGCACAAGACTAGCGGGAGGTTAAACGAGCAGTACTTC
>TRBJ2-2|.|TRBD2|TRBV19
CASRGSGRGGELFF
TGTGCCAGTAGAGGAAGCGGGAGAGGCGGGGAGCTGTTTTTT
>TRBJ2-4|.|.|TRBV7-4
CASSLKQLEAKNIQYF
TGTGCCAGCAGCTTAAAACAGTTGGAGGCAAAAAACATTCAGTACTTC
>TRBJ2-2|.|.|TRBV27
CASSLEENANTGELFF
TGTGCCAGCAGTTTAGAGGAAAATGCGAACACCGGGGAGCTGTTTTTT
>TRBJ2-3|.|TRBD2|TRBV10-2
CASSATSGTQSTYF
TGCGCCAGCAGTGCGACTAGCGGGACCCAGTCGACGTATTTT
>TRBJ2-7|.|.|TRBV7-9
CASSLGFYEQYF
TGTGCCAGCAGCTTAGGTTTCTACGAGCAGTACTTC
>TRBJ2-2|.|TRBD2|TRBV7-6
CASSPGTSGRTGELFF
TGTGCCAGCAGCCCCGGGACTAGCGGGAGAACCGGGGAGCTGTTTTTT
>TRBJ2-4|.|.|TRBV7-9
CASSNAAKNIQYF
TGTGCCAGCAGCAACGCTGCCAAAAACATTCAGTACTTC
>TRBJ1-3|.|TRBD1|TRBV11-2
CASSPQLGQGYGNTIYF
TGTGCCAGCAGCCCCCAGCTCGGACAGGGTTACGGAAACACCATATATTTT
>TRBJ2-7|once|.|TRBV6-5
CASSSFGAEQYF
.
>TRBJ2-7|.|TRBD2|TRBV7-6
CASSLGLAGSEQYF
TGTGCCAGCAGCCTGGGACTAGCGGGATCCGAGCAGTACTTC
>TRBJ2-3|.|TRBD1|TRBV7-9
CASSFGQGAGRTTDTQYF
TGTGCCAGCAGCTTTGGACAGGGGGCGGGTAGGACCACAGATACGCAGTATTTT
>TRBJ1-1|.|.|TRBV2
CASSDWNTEAFF
TGTGCCAGCAGTGATTGGAACACTGAAGCTTTCTTT
>TRBJ2-1|once|.|TRBV6-5
CASSYGGDNEQFF
TGTGCCAGCAGCTACGGGGGAGACAATGAGCAGTTCTTC
>TRBJ2-7|.|.|TRBV5-4
CASSFIGTIYKQYF
TGTGCCAGCAGCTTTATTGGGACAATATACAAGCAGTACTTC
>TRBJ2-7|.|TRBD2|TRBV4-1
CASSQGLAGGRYEQYF
TGCGCCAGCAGCCAAGGACTAGCGGGAGGGCGGTACGAGCAGTACTTC
>TRBJ2-1|.|.|TRBV7-2
CASSADSLGDEQFF
TGTGCCAGCAGCGCAGACTCGCTAGGGGATGAGCAGTTCTTC
>TRBJ2-7|once|.|TRBV5-1
CASSPGTSSYEQYF
TGCGCCAGCAGCCCGGGGACAAGCTCCTACGAGCAGTACTTC
>TRBJ2-3|.|TRBD1|TRBV9
CASSEDRDSTDTQYF
TGTGCCAGCAGCGAGGACAGGGATAGCACAGATACGCAGTATTTT
>TRBJ2-5|.|.|TRBV6-5
CASSYQPIKEIQYF
TGTGCCAGCAGTTACCAACCTATAAAAGAGATCCAGTACTTC
>TRBJ1-2|.|.|TRBV30
CAWRSTGDNYGYTF
TGTGCCTGGAGGTCGACAGGAGATAACTATGGCTACACCTTC
>TRBJ1-6|.|TRBD1|TRBV18
CASSRLRDRDDSPLHF
TGTGCCAGCTCCCGCCTCCGGGACAGGGATGATTCACCCCTCCACTTT
>TRBJ2-7|.|.|TRBV11-2
CASSPIGRDEQYF
TGTGCCAGCAGCCCGATAGGTCGGGATGAGCAGTACTTC
>TRBJ2-7|.|TRBD2|TRBV6-5
CASRSGLAGYEQYF
TGTGCCAGCAGGTCGGGTCTAGCGGGCTACGAGCAGTACTTC
>TRBJ1-5|once|TRBD1|TRBV10-1
CASRGGTGGQPQHF
TGCGCCAGCAGGGGAGGGACAGGGGGTCAGCCCCAGCATTTT
>TRBJ2-5|.|TRBD1|TRBV7-9
CASSILGTGVKTQYF
TGTGCCAGCAGCATCCTAGGGACAGGGGTAAAGACCCAGTACTTC
>TRBJ2-3|once|TRBD1|TRBV7-3
CASSSLPDRETDTQYF
TGTGCCAGCAGCTCCCTACCGGACAGGGAAACAGATACGCAGTATTTT
>TRBJ2-7|once|.|TRBV6-5
CASSYYGGVTYEQYF
TGTGCCAGCAGTTACTATGGGGGCGTCACCTACGAGCAGTACTTC
>TRBJ1-3|.|.|TRBV9
CASSVEGVSGNTIYF
TGTGCCAGCAGCGTAGAGGGGGTCTCTGGAAACACCATATATTTT
>TRBJ2-7|.|.|TRBV5-4
CASSLEGYSSYEQYF
TGTGCCAGCAGCTTGGAAGGGTATAGCTCCTACGAGCAGTACTTC
>TRBJ2-7|.|TRBD1|TRBV4-1
CASSQRQGDFYYEQYF
TGCGCCAGCAGCCAGAGACAGGGGGATTTTTACTACGAGCAGTACTTC
>TRBJ2-7|once|.|TRBV7-7
CASSLVVGSEQYF
TGTGCCAGCAGCTTAGTGGTTGGGTCGGAGCAGTACTTC
>TRBJ2-4|.|.|TRBV27
CASREGAMNIQYF
TGTGCCAGCCGGGAGGGGGCAATGAACATTCAGTACTTC
>TRBJ2-3|.|.|TRBV10-2
CASSSTDTQYF
TGCGCCAGCTCAAGCACAGATACGCAGTATTTT
>TRBJ2-1|.|.|TRBV6-5
CASRAELRGPNEQFF
TGTGCCAGCAGAGCGGAGCTCAGGGGTCCCAATGAGCAGTTCTTC
>TRBJ1-4|.|.|TRBV6-1
CASSPRGEKLFF
TGTGCCAGCAGTCCCCGTGGGGAAAAACTGTTTTTT
>TRBJ2-1|.|TRBD1|TRBV5-6
CASSLGLQGVYEQFF
TGTGCCAGCAGCTTGGGGCTACAGGGGGTTTACGAGCAGTTCTTC
>TRBJ2-5|.|TRBD1|TRBV11-2
CASSSDREVTQYF
TGTGCCAGCAGCTCGGACAGGGAGGTGACCCAGTACTTC
>TRBJ2-5|.|TRBD1|TRBV12-5
CASGLNPPGTGEETQYF
TGTGCTAGTGGTTTGAACCCCCCGGGGACAGGGGAAGAGACCCAGTACTTC
>TRBJ2-2|.|TRBD1|TRBV29-1
CSVEASTGQWGGELFF
TGCAGCGTTGAAGCTTCGACGGGACAGTGGGGCGGGGAGCTGTTTTTT
>TRBJ1-1|.|.|TRBV7-8
CASSLAIGPNTEAFF
TGTGCCAGCAGCTTAGCAATCGGCCCGAACACTGAAGCTTTCTTT
>TRBJ2-1|.|.|TRBV27
CASSLGLGYYNEQFF
TGTGCCAGCAGTTTAGGGTTAGGCTACTACAATGAGCAGTTCTTC